This TCR beta chain was identified in a study of blood T cell repertoires in COVID-19. Authors' analysis steps: Cell counts per sample came from amplifying reference gene primers. TCRdb's table, derived via immunoSEQ multiplex PCR, lists solely in-frame clones and lacks some. V and J calls and clone size follow that table, whereas D and trimming were derived from the DNA. The table records 250,000 to 350,000 clones, about 87% of them present only once. The Seattle site enrolled patients during active infection and followed them longitudinally. The CDR3 has 17 amino acids. The sample consisted of peripheral blood. The source is a woman in her forties or fifties with COVID-19, enrolled during active disease. The chain joins TRBV21-1 to TRBJ1-2; TRBD1 reflects the table's D call only, with no check against the DNA. TRBV21-1 has pseudogene status. CDR3 sequence reads: CASSILQGLLENYGYTF. The CDR3 DNA sequence: TGTGCCAGCAGCATCCTACAGGGGCTTTTGGAAAACTATGGCTACACCTTC.